This entry is about one TCR beta chain. Its antigen is not known. Generated by immunoSEQ multiplex PCR, the TCRdb table keeps only in-frame clones and is missing some. The table lists approximately 45,000 clones, 60% to 80% of them singletons. The CDR3 covers 16 residues. Germline loops: CDR1 SGHAT, CDR2 FQNNGV. V shed 1 base and J shed 5 bases, with 17 bases lying between them. The record originates from a study of cytotoxic CD8 clonotypes in ibrutinib-treated CLL. The overall study: Results showed some 25 partial and 2 complete responses; following median about 68 months, roughly 15 remained remitted, roughly 12 advanced. On average, each sample had roughly 260,000 productive templates and tens of thousands of productive rearrangements.

Regarding the study as a whole: Under therapy, public clonotypes either contracted or stayed stable, and they were uncommon. Clonality was higher at ibrutinib response and returned toward baseline at progression.

The sequence was collected from a human donor with chronic lymphocytic leukemia. Sample: PBMCs, taken after 12 months of ibrutinib treatment. J is TRBJ2-5 and V is TRBV11-2; no reliable D call. The DNA of the CDR3 is TGTGCCAGCAGCTTAGGGCTGGACGGGCGGCAGGAGACCCAGTACTTC. Its protein is CASSLGLDGRQETQYF.